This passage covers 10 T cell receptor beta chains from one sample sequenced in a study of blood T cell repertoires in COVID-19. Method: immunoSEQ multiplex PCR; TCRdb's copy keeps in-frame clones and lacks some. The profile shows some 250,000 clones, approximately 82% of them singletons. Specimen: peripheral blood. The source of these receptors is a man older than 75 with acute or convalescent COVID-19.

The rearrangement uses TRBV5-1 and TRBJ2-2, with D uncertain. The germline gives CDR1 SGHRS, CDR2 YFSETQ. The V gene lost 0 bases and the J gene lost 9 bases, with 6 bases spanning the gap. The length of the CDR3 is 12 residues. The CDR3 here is CASSLAGRELFF. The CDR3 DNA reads TGCGCCAGCAGCTTGGCTGGCAGGGAGCTGTTTTTT.

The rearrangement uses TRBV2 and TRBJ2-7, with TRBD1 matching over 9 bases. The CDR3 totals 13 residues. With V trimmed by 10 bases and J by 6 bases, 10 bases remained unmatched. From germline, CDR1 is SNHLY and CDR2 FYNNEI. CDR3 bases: TGTGCCATCACCGGGACAGGGAGTGGCGAGCAGTACTTC. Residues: CAITGTGSGEQYF.

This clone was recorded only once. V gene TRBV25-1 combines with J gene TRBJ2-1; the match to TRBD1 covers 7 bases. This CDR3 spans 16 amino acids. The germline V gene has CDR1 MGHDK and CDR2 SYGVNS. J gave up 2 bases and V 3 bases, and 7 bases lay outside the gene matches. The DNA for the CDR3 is TGTGCCAGCAGTGACCCGACAGGGTCGACCTACAATGAGCAGTTCTTC. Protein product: CASSDPTGSTYNEQFF. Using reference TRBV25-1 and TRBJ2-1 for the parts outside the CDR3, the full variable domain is EADIYQTPRYLVIGTGKKITLECSQTMGHDKMYWYQQDPGMELHLIHYSYGVNSTEKGDLSSESTVSRIRTEHFPLTLESARPSHTSQYLCASSDPTGSTYNEQFFGPGTRLTVL.

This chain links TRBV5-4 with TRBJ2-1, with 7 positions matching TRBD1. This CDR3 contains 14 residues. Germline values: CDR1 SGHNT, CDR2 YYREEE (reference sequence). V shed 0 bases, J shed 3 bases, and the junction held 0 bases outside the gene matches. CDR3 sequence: CASSLGQGYNEQFF. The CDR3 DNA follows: TGTGCCAGCAGCTTGGGACAGGGCTACAATGAGCAGTTCTTC.

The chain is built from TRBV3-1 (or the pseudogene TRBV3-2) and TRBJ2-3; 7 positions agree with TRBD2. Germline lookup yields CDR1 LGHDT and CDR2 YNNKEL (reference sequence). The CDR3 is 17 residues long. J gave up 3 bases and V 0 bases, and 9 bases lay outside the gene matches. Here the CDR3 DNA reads TGTGCCAGCAGCCAAGAAAGTTTGAGACTAGCTACAGATACGCAGTATTTT. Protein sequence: CASSQESLRLATDTQYF.

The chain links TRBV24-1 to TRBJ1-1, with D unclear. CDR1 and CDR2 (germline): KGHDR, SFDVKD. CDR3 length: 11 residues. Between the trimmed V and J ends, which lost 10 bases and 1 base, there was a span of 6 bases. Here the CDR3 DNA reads TGTGCCACGAGGTCGAACACTGAAGCTTTCTTT. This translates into CATRSNTEAFF.

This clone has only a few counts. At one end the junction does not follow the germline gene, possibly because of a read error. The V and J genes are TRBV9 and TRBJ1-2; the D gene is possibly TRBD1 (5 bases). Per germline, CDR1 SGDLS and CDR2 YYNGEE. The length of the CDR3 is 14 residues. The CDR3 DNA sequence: TGTGCCAGCAGCGTAGGGGGCAGGAACTTTGGCTACACCTTC. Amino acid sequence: CASSVGGRNFGYTF.

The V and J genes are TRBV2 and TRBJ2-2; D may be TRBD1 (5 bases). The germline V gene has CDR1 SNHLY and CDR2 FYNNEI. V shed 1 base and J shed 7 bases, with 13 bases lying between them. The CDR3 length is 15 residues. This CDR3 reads CASSEDRSMIGELFF. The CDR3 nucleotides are TGTGCCAGCAGTGAAGACAGGTCGATGATCGGGGAGCTGTTTTTT.

The CDR3: CASSLGVVQETQYF. Written as DNA, the CDR3 is TGTGCCAGCAGCTTAGGCGTAGTTCAAGAGACCCAGTACTTC. The rearrangement joins TRBV7-8 to TRBJ2-5; D not certain. Germline CDR1 and CDR2: SGHVS and FQNEAQ. V lost 1 base, J lost 2 bases, and 8 bases lay in between. This CDR3 has 14 residues. Complete variable domain (other parts from reference TRBV7-8 and TRBJ2-5): GAGVSQSPRYKVAKRGQDVALRCDPISGHVSLFWYQQALGQGPEFLTYFQNEAQLDKSGLPSDRFFAERPEGSVSTLKIQRTQQEDSAVYLCASSLGVVQETQYFGPGTRLLVL.

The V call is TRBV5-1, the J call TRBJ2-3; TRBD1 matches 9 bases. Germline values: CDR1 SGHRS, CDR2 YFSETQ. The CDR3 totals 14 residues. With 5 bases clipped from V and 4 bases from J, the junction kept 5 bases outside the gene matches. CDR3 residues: CASRGTGSPDTQYF. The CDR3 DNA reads TGCGCCAGCAGGGGGACAGGGTCCCCAGATACGCAGTATTTT.